One and the same sample provided the 14 T cell receptor beta chains below, sequenced in a study of tumor-infiltrating lymphocytes in primary liver carcinoma. From approximately 450 ng total RNA, TCR beta cDNA was generated with a primer in the constant region. Three-round nested multiplex PCR performed with slightly modified ARM-PCR produced the TCR beta libraries. PCR rounds one and two used TRBV1-TRBV30 forward primers with a C-beta reverse primer for around 11 cycles each. TCRdb itself ran the multiplex PCR reads through MiXCR, one entry per CDR3 protein. The table shows about 320,000 distinct CDR3 sequences, with roughly two thirds occurring only once. The researchers obtained blood RNA from unsorted whole blood and also extracted germline DNA. Source material: peripheral blood. Receptors originate from a man in his forties or fifties with primary liver carcinoma and hepatitis B virus infection.

At least ten counts were recorded for this clonotype. The V call is TRBV5-6, the J call TRBJ2-4; TRBD1 aligns across 8 bases. From germline, CDR1 is SGHDT and CDR2 YYEEEE. The CDR3 has 14 residues. V lost 0 bases to trimming and J lost 8 bases; unmatched junction nucleotides: 4. The CDR3 here is CASSLVDRGDIQYF. For the CDR3, the DNA is TGTGCCAGCAGCTTGGTCGACAGGGGTGACATTCAGTACTTC.

As concerns this clonotype: Germline and junction disagree at one end, which may indicate a read error. This sequence joins TRBV29-1 and TRBJ2-5; possibly TRBD1 for D (6 bases). Germline CDR1 and CDR2: SQVTM and ANQGSEA. The CDR3 length is 12 residues. CDR3 region: CSGNQGRQTQYF. CDR3 bases: TGCAGCGGTAATCAGGGGAGACAGACCCAGTACTTT. The full variable domain, rest sourced from reference TRBV29-1 and TRBJ2-5, is SAVISQKPSRDICQRGTSLTIQCQVDSQVTMMFWYRQQPGQSLTLIATANQGSEATYESGFVIDKFPISRPNLTFSTLTVSNMSPEDSSIYLCSGNQGRQTQYFGPGTRLLVL.

The rearrangement links TRBV28 to TRBJ1-2; D gene unclear. The CDR3 sequence is 12 residues long. Trimming removed 9 bases from V and 8 bases from J, with 16 bases in between. The V gene's germline CDR1 is MDHEN and CDR2 SYDVKM. Here the CDR3 DNA reads TGTGCCAGTAGTCTGAACCATGGGGGCTACACCTTC. Its protein is CASSLNHGGYTF.

This clonotype is a singleton in its sample. At one end the junction does not follow the germline gene, possibly because of a read error. The rearrangement links TRBV7-9 to TRBJ2-7; D is uncertain. Germline V gene lookup returns CDR1 SEHNR and CDR2 FQNEAQ (reference sequence). This CDR3 is built from 13 residues. The CDR3 here is CANSLAVGLEQYF. CDR3 DNA sequence: TGTGCCAACAGCTTGGCGGTAGGGCTCGAGCAGTACTTC. Full variable domain (missing parts from reference TRBV7-9 and TRBJ2-7): DTGVSQNPRHKITKRGQNVTFRCDPISEHNRLYWYRQTLGQGPEFLTYFQNEAQLEKSRLLSDRFSAERPKGSFSTLEIQRTEQGDSAMYLCANSLAVGLEQYFGPGTRLTVT.

Worth noting for this clonotype: This is likely a read error, given that the CDR3 carries no conserved phenylalanine or tryptophan at its end. The chain joins TRBV7-9 to TRBJ1-5, with D possibly being TRBD1 (6 bases). Deletions cut 5 bases from V and 6 bases from J, with 14 bases between. This CDR3 has 14 amino acids. Germline V CDR1 and CDR2: SEHNR, FQNEAQ (reference sequence). CDR3 nucleotide sequence: TGTGCCAGCAGCCCTGGGGGGGCTGCTCAGCCCCAGCATTCT. Its protein product is CASSPGGAAQPQHS.

The chain is built from TRBV2 and TRBJ2-1; 9 nucleotides line up with TRBD2. The V gene end was trimmed by 6 bases and the J gene end by 1 base; junction bases not matched to a gene: 4. From germline, CDR1 is SNHLY and CDR2 FYNNEI. The CDR3 runs to 15 residues. CDR3 in DNA: TGTGCCAGCAGCGCGACTAGCGGTTCCTACAATGAGCAGTTCTTC. Encoded protein: CASSATSGSYNEQFF.

Remarks on this clonotype: An end of the junction does not agree with germline; a read error may underlie this. V is TRBV11-1 and J is TRBJ2-2, with a tentative D call TRBD2 (5 bases). CDR3 size: 14 residues. Per the germline V gene, CDR1 is SGHAT and CDR2 is FQDESV (reference sequence). The DNA of the CDR3 is TGTGCCAGCAGCTCTCTTGAGGAGTCCGGGGAGCTGTCTTTT. This codes for CASSSLEESGELSF. Supplemented by reference TRBV11-1 and TRBJ2-2, the full variable domain reads EAEVAQSPRYKITEKSQAVAFWCDPISGHATLYWYRQILGQGPELLVQFQDESVVDDSQLPKDRFSAERLKGVDSTLKIQPAELGDSAMYLCASSSLEESGELSFGEGSRLTVL.

As concerns this clonotype: The conserved phenylalanine or tryptophan is not found at the CDR3 terminus, so this likely reflects a read error. The rearrangement joins TRBV5-1 to TRBJ2-3; no definite D call. The CDR3 runs 15 residues. V lost 4 bases to trimming and J lost 4 bases, with 16 bases between them. CDR1 SGHRS and CDR2 YFSETQ come from the germline V gene. The CDR3 DNA follows: TGCGCCAGCAGCCCTGGTATAGGAGCTGCAGATACGCAGTATCTT. Its protein is CASSPGIGAADTQYL.

In its sample, this clonotype was seen a few times. The chain couples TRBV11-2 to TRBJ2-3; tentative D call: TRBD2 (6 bases). This CDR3 comprises 15 residues. Trimming left V 5 bases short and J 0 bases short, with 12 bases between. Germline CDR1 reads SGHAT; CDR2 reads FQNNGV. The CDR3 loop reads CASSTSGVSTDTQYF. DNA for the CDR3: TGTGCCAGCAGCACCTCGGGGGTGAGCACAGATACGCAGTATTTT.

The chain carries TRBV11-2 and TRBJ2-6; tentative D call: TRBD2 (6 bases). This CDR3 spans 17 amino acids. The V end lost 7 bases, the J end lost 0 bases, and 16 bases lay between the germline ends. Germline CDR1 SGHAT, CDR2 FQNNGV. The CDR3 loop is CASTPIAVLSGANVLTF. The CDR3 nucleotides read TGTGCCAGCACCCCAATAGCGGTTCTCTCTGGGGCCAACGTCCTGACTTTC.

This clonotype was counted only a few times. The chain is built from TRBV6-2 or TRBV6-3 and TRBJ1-1; D unclear. The ends were cut back, 5 bases at V and 0 bases at J, with 13 bases in the middle. This CDR3 is 15 amino acids long. CDR1 and CDR2 from the germline V gene are MNHEY and SVGEGT. The CDR3 here is CASSQLKLMNTEAFF. The CDR3 nucleotides read TGTGCCAGCAGTCAATTAAAATTAATGAACACTGAAGCTTTCTTT.

This clonotype was seen a single time. This sequence may be a read error, since a much larger clone differs from it by one base. The rearrangement links TRBV6-1 to TRBJ1-1, with D perhaps TRBD1 (6 bases). CDR3 length: 12 residues. Per germline, CDR1 MNHNS and CDR2 SASEGT. The CDR3 here is CASSEGRGGALF. The CDR3 DNA follows: TGTGCCAGCAGTGAAGGCCGGGGGGGGGCTCTCTTT.

V gene TRBV11-2 combines with J gene TRBJ2-1; 8 positions match TRBD2. V shed 5 bases, J shed 4 bases, and the junction held 7 bases outside the gene matches. The germline V gene encodes CDR1 SGHAT and CDR2 FQNNGV. This CDR3 spans 15 amino acids. CDR3 DNA: TGTGCCAGCAGCCAGGAGAGACTAGCGTACAATGAGCAGTTCTTC. Translating it yields CASSQERLAYNEQFF.

With respect to this clonotype: Its ends do not fully match the called genes, so a read error is possible. The chain is built from TRBV29-1 and TRBJ2-1; TRBD2 matches 7 bases. This CDR3 comprises 16 residues. The germline V gene encodes CDR1 SQVTM and CDR2 ANQGSEA. The CDR3 nucleotides read TGCAGCGCTGAAGGCGGGAGTTGGGGTCGTTACAATGAGCAGTTCTTT. Residues: CSAEGGSWGRYNEQFF.